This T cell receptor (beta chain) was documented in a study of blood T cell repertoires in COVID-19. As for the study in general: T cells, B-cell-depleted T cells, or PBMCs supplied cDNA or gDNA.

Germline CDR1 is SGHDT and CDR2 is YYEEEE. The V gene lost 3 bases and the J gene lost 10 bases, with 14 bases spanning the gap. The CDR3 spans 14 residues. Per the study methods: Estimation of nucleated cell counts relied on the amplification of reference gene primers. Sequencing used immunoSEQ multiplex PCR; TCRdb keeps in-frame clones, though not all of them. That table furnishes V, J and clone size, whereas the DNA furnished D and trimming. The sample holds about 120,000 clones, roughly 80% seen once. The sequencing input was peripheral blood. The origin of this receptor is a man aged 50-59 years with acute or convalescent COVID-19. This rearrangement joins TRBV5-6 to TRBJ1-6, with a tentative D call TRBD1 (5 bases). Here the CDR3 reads CASSSRQRESPLHF. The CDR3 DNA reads TGTGCCAGCAGCTCAAGACAGCGTGAATCACCCCTCCACTTT.